Listed below are T cell receptor beta chains from one sample, sequenced in a study of vaccination effects on CD4 cells after COVID-19. What these receptors recognize is not known. Libraries were prepared by immunoSEQ multiplex PCR; TCRdb keeps only in-frame clonotypes and omits some of them. Of roughly 52,000 clones in the sample, roughly 70% were seen once. The starting material was CD4+ T cells from PBMCs cultured with SARS-CoV-2 spike peptides, obtained before COVID-19 vaccination. Every receptor here comes from a human donor who received a COVID-19 vaccine. Both conserved end residues are part of each CDR3. Each record gives: J gene, V gene, CDR3 protein.

J: TRBJ1-6
V: TRBV5-1
CDR3: CASRSPGSHSPLHF

J: TRBJ2-5
V: TRBV3-1/TRBV3-2
CDR3: CASSLGGGAFEDQYF

J: TRBJ1-6
V: TRBV30
CDR3: CAWSVGAKNSPLHF

J: TRBJ2-5
V: TRBV7-9
CDR3: CASSLGGGREQTQYF

J: TRBJ1-5
V: TRBV5-6
CDR3: CASSRLTQPQHF

J: TRBJ1-3
V: TRBV19
CDR3: CASSGTSGNTIYF

J: TRBJ2-2
V: TRBV6-4
CDR3: CASSDADTGELFF

J: TRBJ1-2
V: TRBV11-2
CDR3: CASSPHVGSYGYTF

J: TRBJ2-5
V: TRBV7-7
CDR3: CASSPSGLAGGETQYF

J: TRBJ1-3
V: TRBV12-3/TRBV12-4
CDR3: CASSLGTGNTIYF

J: TRBJ1-2
V: TRBV18
CDR3: CASSPPLELYGYTF

J: TRBJ1-1
V: TRBV2
CDR3: CASSEEGRGADTEAFF

J: TRBJ2-1
V: TRBV7-2
CDR3: CASSLDHEQFF

J: TRBJ2-3
V: TRBV3-1/TRBV3-2
CDR3: CASSQDGGTSSQYF

J: TRBJ2-3
V: TRBV29-1
CDR3: CSAKTGYLSGGTDTQYF

J: TRBJ2-7
V: TRBV18
CDR3: CASSPPGTVSYEQYF

J: TRBJ1-2
V: TRBV7-2
CDR3: CASSLQGNYGYTF

J: TRBJ2-2
V: TRBV18
CDR3: CASSPRLGNTGELFF

J: TRBJ1-4
V: TRBV5-1
CDR3: CASSLTGGFNEKLFF

J: TRBJ1-3
V: TRBV19
CDR3: CASSRTGMGNTIYF

J: TRBJ1-6
V: TRBV4-1
CDR3: CASSQVVSNSPLHF

J: TRBJ2-5
V: TRBV12-5
CDR3: CASGFRRSQYF

J: TRBJ2-7
V: TRBV5-4
CDR3: CASSSLLAGGYEQYF

J: TRBJ2-7
V: TRBV30
CDR3: CAWTTGISSYEQYF

J: TRBJ1-2
V: TRBV6-2/TRBV6-3
CDR3: CASSYSPYGYTF

J: TRBJ1-2
V: TRBV28
CDR3: CASRRSRGQANYGYTF

J: TRBJ2-1
V: TRBV30
CDR3: CAWSSGSSRTTFDEQFF

J: TRBJ1-1
V: TRBV6-6
CDR3: CASFTPRGRGNTEAFF

J: TRBJ1-1
V: TRBV6-2/TRBV6-3
CDR3: CASSAGQMNTEAFF

J: TRBJ2-1
V: TRBV2
CDR3: CASSVSLTVKYNEQFF

J: TRBJ2-3
V: TRBV30
CDR3: CAWSTKRYLTDTQYF

J: TRBJ2-3
V: TRBV5-4
CDR3: CASSAKSSGDTQYF

J: TRBJ2-6
V: TRBV4-1
CDR3: CASSQTQAAGANVLTF

J: TRBJ2-2
V: TRBV18
CDR3: CASSPPTNTGELFF

J: TRBJ1-1
V: TRBV2
CDR3: CAGTGQMNTEAFF

J: TRBJ1-5
V: TRBV10-3
CDR3: CAISEWSDNQPQHF

J: TRBJ1-1
V: TRBV4-1
CDR3: CASSQDRVGNTEAFF

J: TRBJ2-7
V: TRBV3-1/TRBV3-2
CDR3: CASSQDFQASEQYF

J: TRBJ1-2
V: TRBV20-1
CDR3: CSAPVGGGYTF

J: TRBJ1-2
V: TRBV28
CDR3: CASRTSNYGYTF

J: TRBJ2-7
V: TRBV19
CDR3: CASSRERHHYEQYF

J: TRBJ2-7
V: TRBV27
CDR3: CASSLRGQGGYEQYF

J: TRBJ2-1
V: TRBV27
CDR3: CASTPSGRMSEQFF

J: TRBJ1-5
V: TRBV30
CDR3: CAWSLTGARVAQHF

J: TRBJ2-3
V: TRBV7-2
CDR3: CASSLRGIRTDTQYF

J: TRBJ1-1
V: TRBV6-2/TRBV6-3
CDR3: CASSSVGEAFF

J: TRBJ2-2
V: TRBV7-9
CDR3: CASSTDRNTGELFF

J: TRBJ1-2
V: TRBV3-1/TRBV3-2
CDR3: CASSQGGTVLGYTF